This is a list of T cell receptor beta chains from one sample in a study of response to subunit inactivated influenza vaccine. Each CDR3 protein gets one entry after TCRdb re-called the RT-PCR reads with MiXCR. The sample shows almost 600,000 distinct CDR3 sequences, about 15% of them seen only once. This specimen was PBMCs from blood, taken 12 days after vaccination. These receptors all come from a man aged 50 to 60 who received an inactivated influenza vaccine. Each CDR3 is given with its conserved first and last residue. D genes are given only for firm matches. Size is omitted from some rows. Given values are once, few, many or a class for expanded clones.

D: -; size: -; J: TRBJ2-3; V: TRBV4-2; DNA: TGTGCCAGCAGCCAAGGGATTGCGGCGCAGGGGAGCACAGATACGCAGTATTTT; CDR3: CASSQGIAAQGSTDTQYF
D: -; size: -; J: TRBJ2-5; V: TRBV5-1; DNA: TGCGCCAGCAGCTTGGACCCGGCAGGGAAAGAGACCCAGTACTTC; CDR3: CASSLDPAGKETQYF
D: -; size: -; J: TRBJ1-5; V: TRBV6-6; DNA: TGTGCCAGCGACGTATATAGCAATCAGCCCCAGCATTTT; CDR3: CASDVYSNQPQHF
D: TRBD2; size: -; J: TRBJ2-1; V: TRBV20-1; DNA: TGCAGTGCCGAGGGGAGCGGGAGCTCCTACAATGAGCAGTTCTTC; CDR3: CSAEGSGSSYNEQFF
D: -; size: -; J: TRBJ2-7; V: TRBV20-1; DNA: TGCAGTGCTAGTGGACAGTCCTACGAGCAGTACTTC; CDR3: CSASGQSYEQYF
D: -; size: -; J: TRBJ2-3; V: TRBV13; DNA: TGTGCCAGCAGCCCAACGGGGGGCCCGGGAGATACGCAGTATTTT; CDR3: CASSPTGGPGDTQYF
D: TRBD2; size: -; J: TRBJ2-7; V: TRBV20-1; DNA: TGCAGCGCAGGGACTAGTCGGGAGCAGTACTTC; CDR3: CSAGTSREQYF
D: TRBD1; size: -; J: TRBJ1-5; V: TRBV6-2/TRBV6-3; DNA: TGTGCCAGCACCATGGGACAGTCCCACAGTGGCAATCAGCCCCAGCATTTT; CDR3: CASTMGQSHSGNQPQHF
D: TRBD1; size: few; J: TRBJ1-1; V: TRBV5-1; DNA: TGCGCCAGCAGCCCCGTTACAGGGGCTCACACTGAAGCTTTCTTT; CDR3: CASSPVTGAHTEAFF
D: -; size: -; J: TRBJ2-5; V: TRBV5-1; DNA: TGCGCCAGCAGCTTGGGTGGGGGGCGCACTGAAGAGACCCAGTACTTC; CDR3: CASSLGGGRTEETQYF
D: -; size: -; J: TRBJ2-1; V: TRBV20-1; DNA: TGCAGTGCTAGACGGGGGTCCGGAGGATACCATGAGCAGTTCTTC; CDR3: CSARRGSGGYHEQFF
D: -; size: few; J: TRBJ2-1; V: TRBV20-1; DNA: TGCAGTGTAGAGGTCCGAGGCAATGAGCAGTTCTTC; CDR3: CSVEVRGNEQFF
D: -; size: few; J: TRBJ2-1; V: TRBV5-1; DNA: TGCGCCAGCAGCCCACATAACGAGGGCGTCGATGAGCAGTTCTTC; CDR3: CASSPHNEGVDEQFF
D: TRBD2; size: few; J: TRBJ2-3; V: TRBV29-1; DNA: TGCAGCGCCGCTTCGGACCTAGCGGGAACTTCAACGCAGTATTTT; CDR3: CSAASDLAGTSTQYF
D: -; size: few; J: TRBJ1-3; V: TRBV20-1; DNA: TGCAGTGCTAGAGTTCGGGGGACCTCTGGAAACACCATATATTTT; CDR3: CSARVRGTSGNTIYF
D: -; size: -; J: TRBJ1-1; V: TRBV20-1; DNA: TGCAGTGCTCCGCCAGATGGCGGCACTGAAGCTTTCTTT; CDR3: CSAPPDGGTEAFF
D: -; size: few; J: TRBJ2-1; V: TRBV7-2; DNA: TGTGCCAGCAGCTTAGTGGGTAGCGCGAACAATGAGCAGTTCTTC; CDR3: CASSLVGSANNEQFF
D: -; size: -; J: TRBJ1-1; V: TRBV18; DNA: TGTGCCAGCTCACCACCGTCGCTCACTTTGAACACTGAAGCTTTCTTT; CDR3: CASSPPSLTLNTEAFF
D: TRBD2; size: few; J: TRBJ2-5; V: TRBV7-7; DNA: TGTGCTAGCAGCATGCTAGCGGGGGCCGGGGGGGTGACCCAGTACTTC; CDR3: CASSMLAGAGGVTQYF
D: -; size: few; J: TRBJ2-5; V: TRBV5-1; DNA: TGCGCCAGCACGGAAGTGACTCAAGAGACCCAGTACTTC; CDR3: CASTEVTQETQYF
D: -; size: -; J: TRBJ2-7; V: TRBV5-1; DNA: TGCGCCAGCAGCTTGGCCGTGACCGTCTACGAGCAGTACTTC; CDR3: CASSLAVTVYEQYF
D: TRBD2; size: -; J: TRBJ2-7; V: TRBV3-1; DNA: TGTGCCAGCAGCCAAGCTAGCGGGAGTGGGATGGAGCAGTACTTC; CDR3: CASSQASGSGMEQYF
D: TRBD2; size: -; J: TRBJ2-1; V: TRBV9; DNA: TGTGCCAGCAGCCACGGGACTAGCGGGAGAGATGAGCAGTTCTTC; CDR3: CASSHGTSGRDEQFF
D: -; size: few; J: TRBJ1-3; V: TRBV6-1; DNA: TGTGCCAGCAGCCTGAAGGCGTCTGGAAACACCATATATTTT; CDR3: CASSLKASGNTIYF
D: TRBD2; size: few; J: TRBJ2-1; V: TRBV20-1; DNA: TGCAGTGCTATAAGACTAGCGGGAGGCTATGAGCAGTTCTTC; CDR3: CSAIRLAGGYEQFF
D: TRBD2; size: -; J: TRBJ2-1; V: TRBV29-1; DNA: TGCAGCGACTTGAGGCCTAGCGGGAGTATCAATGAGCAGTTCTTC; CDR3: CSDLRPSGSINEQFF
D: -; size: -; J: TRBJ1-1; V: TRBV12-3/TRBV12-4; DNA: TGTGCCAGCAGTTTAGATGGGGGGCTGACTGAAGCTTTCTTT; CDR3: CASSLDGGLTEAFF
D: -; size: many; J: TRBJ2-5; V: TRBV7-9; DNA: TGCGCCAGCAGCTTGGACCAAGAGACCCAGTACTTC; CDR3: CASSLDQETQYF
D: -; size: few; J: TRBJ2-2; V: TRBV9; DNA: TGTGCCAGCGCCAAGTGGGGGGAGTGGGACACCGGGGAGCTGTTTTTT; CDR3: CASAKWGEWDTGELFF
D: TRBD1; size: -; J: TRBJ2-2; V: TRBV9; DNA: TGTGCCAGCAGCGCCCGGGACAGGGGACGCACCGGGGAGCTGTTTTTT; CDR3: CASSARDRGRTGELFF
D: TRBD1; size: -; J: TRBJ2-2; V: TRBV28; DNA: TGTGCCAGCAGACCCCACCCGGACAGGGGAGTTAGGACCGGGGAGCTGTTTTTT; CDR3: CASRPHPDRGVRTGELFF
D: TRBD2; size: few; J: TRBJ2-1; V: TRBV4-2; DNA: TGTGCCAGCAGCCAGGCGGCACTAGCGGGAGGAGTAGGAGGTTACAATGAGCAGTTCTTC; CDR3: CASSQAALAGGVGGYNEQFF
D: -; size: -; J: TRBJ1-1; V: TRBV7-9; DNA: TGTACCAGCAGCAAACATAGTAAGGGGACTGAAGCTTTCTTT; CDR3: CTSSKHSKGTEAFF
D: -; size: few; J: TRBJ1-1; V: TRBV29-1; DNA: TGCAGCACCCTTCCGGGACCGGGGAACACTGAAGCTTTCTTT; CDR3: CSTLPGPGNTEAFF
D: -; size: -; J: TRBJ1-1; V: TRBV20-1; DNA: TGCAGTGCTACCCGGTCGAACACTGAAGCTTTCTTT; CDR3: CSATRSNTEAFF
D: TRBD2; size: few; J: TRBJ2-1; V: TRBV20-1; DNA: TGCAGTGCTAGACCCACTGGGGGGGGCTCCTACAATGAGCAGTTCTTC; CDR3: CSARPTGGGSYNEQFF
D: -; size: few; J: TRBJ1-6; V: TRBV4-3; DNA: TGCGCCAGCAGCCAAGACTGGCAGGGAAATTCACCCCTCCACTTT; CDR3: CASSQDWQGNSPLHF
D: -; size: -; J: TRBJ1-5; V: TRBV15; DNA: TGTGCCACCAGCAGAGGGGCGGTTAGCAATCAGCCCCAGCATTTT; CDR3: CATSRGAVSNQPQHF
D: TRBD1; size: many; J: TRBJ1-5; V: TRBV5-1; DNA: TGCGCCAGCAGTCCCGGGACAGGGTACAATCAGCCCCAGCATTTT; CDR3: CASSPGTGYNQPQHF
D: -; size: -; J: TRBJ2-7; V: TRBV4-1; DNA: TGCGCCAGCAGCCAAGGCGAGCGGCCCTCCTACGAGCAGTACTTC; CDR3: CASSQGERPSYEQYF
D: -; size: -; J: TRBJ1-5; V: TRBV12-3/TRBV12-4; DNA: TGTGCCAGCAGTTTAGCATCAGCGTCTAGCAATCAGCCCCAGCATTTT; CDR3: CASSLASASSNQPQHF
D: -; size: -; J: TRBJ2-7; V: TRBV7-2; DNA: TGTGCCAGCGTACTCAACTCCTACGAGCAGTACTTC; CDR3: CASVLNSYEQYF
D: TRBD1; size: few; J: TRBJ2-3; V: TRBV5-5; DNA: TGTGCCAGCAGCGTGGACAGGGTGACGCAGTATTTT; CDR3: CASSVDRVTQYF
D: TRBD1; size: few; J: TRBJ2-7; V: TRBV6-1; DNA: TGTGCCAGCAGTCCTATCGGGACAGGGTGGGACGAGCAGTACTTC; CDR3: CASSPIGTGWDEQYF
D: TRBD1; size: few; J: TRBJ2-5; V: TRBV4-2; DNA: TGTGCCAGCAGCCAAGACCCCCGGACAGGGGGCCAAGAGACCCAGTACTTC; CDR3: CASSQDPRTGGQETQYF
D: -; size: many; J: TRBJ2-7; V: TRBV5-1; DNA: TGCGCCAGCAGCTTGTTCGGACAGATCTACGAGCAGTACTTC; CDR3: CASSLFGQIYEQYF
D: -; size: few; J: TRBJ2-1; V: TRBV6-5; DNA: TGTGCCAGCAGTTACTCGAGCGGGTCTTCCTCCTACAATGAGCAGTTCTTC; CDR3: CASSYSSGSSSYNEQFF
D: -; size: few; J: TRBJ1-1; V: TRBV20-1; DNA: TGCAGTGCTAGAGAGGCAGGGAGTCAAGCTTTCTTT; CDR3: CSAREAGSQAFF
D: TRBD1; size: few; J: TRBJ1-2; V: TRBV7-9; DNA: TGTGCCAGCAGCTTAGGACAGGGGATTCATGGCTACACCTTC; CDR3: CASSLGQGIHGYTF
D: -; size: -; J: TRBJ2-5; V: TRBV20-1; DNA: TGCAGTGCTTCCGGACAGCAAGAGACCCAGTACTTC; CDR3: CSASGQQETQYF
D: TRBD1; size: -; J: TRBJ2-6; V: TRBV4-2; DNA: TGTGCCAGCAGCCAAGACCCAGGGGGCTCTGGGGCCAACGTCCTGACTTTC; CDR3: CASSQDPGGSGANVLTF
D: -; size: -; J: TRBJ1-6; V: TRBV4-2; DNA: TGTGCCAGCAGCCAAGTTGAGAGATCACCCCTCCACTTT; CDR3: CASSQVERSPLHF
D: TRBD2; size: many; J: TRBJ2-1; V: TRBV2; DNA: TGTGCCAGCAGTGGTTCTAGCGGGAGTTTCAATGAGCAGTTCTTC; CDR3: CASSGSSGSFNEQFF
D: -; size: -; J: TRBJ2-3; V: TRBV18; DNA: TGTGCCAGCTACTCAGGGTCGGCAGATACGCAGTATTTT; CDR3: CASYSGSADTQYF